This entry lists 20 T cell receptor beta chains sequenced from one sample in a study of T cell responses to AZD1222 COVID-19 vaccine. Measured with immunoSEQ multiplex PCR; TCRdb has only the in-frame clones, and not every one. This sample yields 150,000 to 200,000 clones, of which 85% to 95% are seen a single time; around 0.96% belongs to the top ten. The material was peripheral blood, obtained on day 0 of AZD1222 vaccination. These receptors were taken from an adult in good health.

The chain joins TRBV4-1 to TRBJ1-1, with TRBD1 matching over 9 bases. V trimming: 5 bases; J trimming: 4 bases; junction bases outside the gene matches: 14. This CDR3 comprises 17 residues. Germline loops: CDR1 MGHRA, CDR2 YSYEKL. This CDR3 reads CASSTRDREEVRTEAFF. The CDR3 region has the DNA TGCGCCAGCAGCACCCGGGACAGGGAGGAGGTGCGCACTGAAGCTTTCTTT.

The chain employs TRBV12-3 or TRBV12-4 and TRBJ1-5; D not certain. V was clipped by 6 bases and J by 2 bases, with 8 bases between them. The CDR3 totals 13 residues. CDR3 in amino acids: CASSRRRNQPQHF. The CDR3 nucleotides are TGTGCCAGCAGCCGCCGACGCAATCAGCCCCAGCATTTT.

V is TRBV28 and J is TRBJ1-2, with D unresolved. This CDR3 contains 14 residues. The V end lost 1 base, the J end lost 1 base, and 7 bases lay between the germline ends. Germline V gene lookup returns CDR1 MDHEN and CDR2 SYDVKM. The CDR3 DNA sequence: TGTGCCAGCAGTTTATCGGCCGGTAACTATGGCTACACCTTC. Protein: CASSLSAGNYGYTF.

The genes are TRBV14 and TRBJ2-3; TRBD1 or TRBD2 may be the D gene (5 bases each). Germline V gene sequence: CDR1 SGHDN, CDR2 FVKESK. V was trimmed by 3 bases and J by 3 bases, leaving 16 bases between them. This CDR3 comprises 16 residues. CDR3 amino acids: CASSQPGLWGTDTQYF. In DNA form, the CDR3 reads TGTGCCAGCAGCCAGCCAGGGTTGTGGGGGACAGATACGCAGTATTTT.

J is TRBJ2-1 and V is TRBV4-3; TRBD1 is a possible D gene (8 bases). Germline V gene sequence: CDR1 LGHNA, CDR2 YSLEER. The CDR3 spans 16 residues. V lost 6 bases and J 7 bases, leaving 22 bases between the germline ends. This chain's CDR3 is CASSYKVTGGGNEQFF. Written as DNA, the CDR3 is TGCGCCAGCAGTTACAAGGTTACAGGGGGGGGAAATGAGCAGTTCTTC.

CDR3 sequence: CATSRFGTGVTEAFF. The CDR3 nucleotides read TGTGCCACCAGCAGATTTGGGACAGGGGTCACTGAAGCTTTCTTT. The V gene is TRBV15, the J gene TRBJ1-1, with TRBD1 identical over 10 bases. V dropped 2 bases and J dropped 4; count of bases not matched to a gene: 4. Germline V gene sequence: CDR1 LNHNV, CDR2 YYDKDF (reference sequence). The CDR3 length is 15 residues.

The chain uses TRBV11-3 and TRBJ2-1; possibly TRBD1 for D (6 bases). The V end lost 5 bases, the J end lost 1 base, and 9 bases lay between the germline ends. Germline V CDR1 and CDR2: SGHNT, YENEEA. The CDR3 length is 14 residues. The CDR3 DNA reads as TGTGCCAGCAGCCTCAGGGGTTCCTACAATGAGCAGTTCTTC. As protein: CASSLRGSYNEQFF.

The genes are TRBV5-1 and TRBJ1-4; the D is unclear. Trimming stripped 0 bases from V and 4 bases from J, with 7 bases between. The CDR3 runs to 14 residues. Per germline, CDR1 SGHRS and CDR2 YFSETQ. CDR3 amino acids: CASSLGLFNEKLFF. Here the CDR3 DNA reads TGCGCCAGCAGCTTGGGGTTATTTAATGAAAAACTGTTTTTT.

This clone has just one count. The gene calls are TRBV5-4 and TRBJ1-1; D is undetermined. V was pared by 1 base and J by 2 bases, with 9 bases between. The CDR3 is 14 residues long. CDR1 is SGHNT and CDR2 is YYREEE in the germline V gene (reference sequence). The CDR3 region is CASSLWQLNTEAFF. The CDR3 DNA follows: TGTGCCAGCAGCTTGTGGCAGCTTAACACTGAAGCTTTCTTT.

The rearrangement joins TRBV4-3 to TRBJ2-5; TRBD2 is a possible D gene (5 bases). Germline V gives CDR1 LGHNA, CDR2 YSLEER. The germline V and J ends were trimmed by 0 bases and 5 bases, with 13 bases remaining between them. This CDR3 contains 15 residues. The CDR3 is CASSQDWTALETQYF. The CDR3 region has the DNA TGCGCCAGCAGCCAAGATTGGACTGCGCTTGAGACCCAGTACTTC.

Only a few counts were recorded for this clone. This chain uses TRBV5-1 with TRBJ2-1, with 8 bases identical to TRBD2. V shed 4 bases and J 4 bases; nucleotides not matched to a gene: 4. The CDR3 has 14 residues. Germline V lookup: CDR1 SGHRS, CDR2 YFSETQ. The chain's CDR3 is CASSPGTSYNEQFF. The CDR3 nucleotides are TGCGCCAGCAGCCCCGGGACTAGTTACAATGAGCAGTTCTTC.

V gene TRBV19 combines with J gene TRBJ2-2; 8 nucleotides agree with TRBD1. This CDR3 is built from 14 residues. Per germline, CDR1 LNHDA and CDR2 SQIVND (reference sequence). The ends lost 6 bases at V and 1 base at J; junction bases unmatched: 1. The CDR3: CASRDRGNTGELFF. The DNA of the CDR3 is TGTGCCAGTAGAGACAGGGGGAACACCGGGGAGCTGTTTTTT.

V usage is TRBV9 and J usage is TRBJ2-5, with TRBD2 as a possible D gene (7 bases). The germline CDR1 and CDR2 sequences are SGDLS and YYNGEE. V was cut by 5 bases and J by 4 bases, with 9 bases left in between. CDR3 size: 12 residues. CDR3 loop: CASSRGAETQYF. The CDR3 bases are TGTGCCAGCAGTCGGGGGGCAGAGACCCAGTACTTC.

This clone was counted once. This chain uses TRBV6-2 or TRBV6-3 with TRBJ2-3; D unresolved. From germline, CDR1 is MNHEY and CDR2 SVGEGT. V lost 0 bases and J 0 bases, leaving 16 bases between the germline ends. CDR3 length equals 18 residues. The CDR3 DNA reads as TGTGCCAGCAGTTACTCGAGACCTGTTGGCCCAAGCACAGATACGCAGTATTTT. Amino acid sequence: CASSYSRPVGPSTDTQYF.

J is TRBJ2-1 and V is TRBV5-6; D remains ambiguous. Germline lookup yields CDR1 SGHDT and CDR2 YYEEEE. Trimming left V 0 bases short and J 4 bases short, with 11 bases between. The CDR3 is made up of 15 amino acids. In DNA form, the CDR3 reads TGTGCCAGCAGCTTGGACCCAGATGGGTACAATGAGCAGTTCTTC. This gives the protein CASSLDPDGYNEQFF.

This chain connects TRBV5-6 to TRBJ1-5; D is uncertain. The CDR3 totals 15 residues. V lost 1 base to trimming and J lost 9 bases, with 17 bases between them. Germline loops: CDR1 SGHDT, CDR2 YYEEEE. The CDR3 DNA reads as TGTGCCAGCAGCTTGCAAGGCAGTGCATCAGGGCCCCAGCATTTT. This gives the protein CASSLQGSASGPQHF.

This rearrangement joins TRBV27 to TRBJ1-1, with a weak D call TRBD1 (5 bases). The CDR3 consists of 13 residues. The V and J ends lost 4 bases and 4 bases respectively, with 10 bases between them. Germline-derived CDR1 and CDR2 are MNHEY and SMNVEV (reference sequence). In nucleotides, the CDR3 is TGTGCCAGCAGTTGGGGCAAGCCCACTGAAGCTTTCTTT. It translates to CASSWGKPTEAFF.

The chain employs TRBV12-5 and TRBJ2-5; D is unresolved. The length of the CDR3 is 11 residues. CDR1 and CDR2 from the germline V gene are LGHNT and FRNRAP. Deletions cut 2 bases from V and 2 bases from J, with 0 bases between. The CDR3 region is CASGLQETQYF. The DNA of the CDR3 is TGTGCTAGTGGTTTGCAAGAGACCCAGTACTTC.

This sequence joins TRBV12-3 or TRBV12-4 and TRBJ1-1; D is unresolved. Between the trimmed V and J ends, which lost 7 bases and 0 bases, there was a span of 9 bases. The CDR3 spans 13 residues. CDR3: CASTGQLNTEAFF. The DNA for the CDR3 is TGTGCCAGCACTGGGCAGCTGAACACTGAAGCTTTCTTT.

This clone came up once. The genes are TRBV3-1 (or the pseudogene TRBV3-2) and TRBJ1-4, with a possible D match to TRBD1 (6 bases). The CDR3 is 16 residues long. Trimming removed 5 bases from V and 0 bases from J, with 13 bases in between. CDR1 LGHDT and CDR2 YNNKEL come from the germline V gene (reference sequence). Here the CDR3 reads CASSRTGQSTNEKLFF. In DNA form, the CDR3 reads TGTGCCAGCAGCAGGACCGGACAGTCAACTAATGAAAAACTGTTTTTT.